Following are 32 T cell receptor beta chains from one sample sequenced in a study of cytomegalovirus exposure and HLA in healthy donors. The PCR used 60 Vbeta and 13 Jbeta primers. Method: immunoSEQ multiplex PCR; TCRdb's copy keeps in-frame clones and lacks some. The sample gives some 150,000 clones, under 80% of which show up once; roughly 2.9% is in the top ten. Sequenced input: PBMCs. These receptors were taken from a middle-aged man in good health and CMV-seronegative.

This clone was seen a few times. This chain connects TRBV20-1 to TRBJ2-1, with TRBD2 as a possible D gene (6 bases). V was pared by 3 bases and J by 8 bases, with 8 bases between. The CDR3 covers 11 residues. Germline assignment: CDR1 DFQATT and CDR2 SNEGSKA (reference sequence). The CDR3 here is CSASTGDEQFF. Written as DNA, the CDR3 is TGCAGTGCTAGTACGGGGGATGAGCAGTTCTTC.

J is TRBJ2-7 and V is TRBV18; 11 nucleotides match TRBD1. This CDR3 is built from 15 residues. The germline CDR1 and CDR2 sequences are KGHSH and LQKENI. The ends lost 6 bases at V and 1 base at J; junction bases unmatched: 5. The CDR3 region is CASSTGTGGSYEQYF. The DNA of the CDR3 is TGTGCCAGCTCCACCGGGACAGGGGGTTCCTACGAGCAGTACTTC.

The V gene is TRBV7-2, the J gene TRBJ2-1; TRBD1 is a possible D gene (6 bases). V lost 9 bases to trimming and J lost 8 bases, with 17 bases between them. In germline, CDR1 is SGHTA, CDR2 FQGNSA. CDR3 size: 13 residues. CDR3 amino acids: CASNYDRTHEQFF. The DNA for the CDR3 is TGTGCCAGTAACTACGACAGGACCCATGAGCAGTTCTTC.

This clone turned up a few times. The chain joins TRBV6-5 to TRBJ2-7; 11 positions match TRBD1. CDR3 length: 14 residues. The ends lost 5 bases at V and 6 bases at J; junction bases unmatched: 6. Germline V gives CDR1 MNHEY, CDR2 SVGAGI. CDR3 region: CASSERTGGGEQYF. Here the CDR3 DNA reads TGTGCCAGCAGTGAAAGGACAGGGGGCGGCGAGCAGTACTTC.

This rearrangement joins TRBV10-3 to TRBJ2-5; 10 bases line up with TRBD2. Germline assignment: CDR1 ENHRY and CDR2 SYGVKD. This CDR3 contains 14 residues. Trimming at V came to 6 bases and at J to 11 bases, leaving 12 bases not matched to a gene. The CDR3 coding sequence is TGTGCCATCAGATACAGCGGGGGGGCAGATGAGCAGTACTTC. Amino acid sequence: CAIRYSGGADEQYF.

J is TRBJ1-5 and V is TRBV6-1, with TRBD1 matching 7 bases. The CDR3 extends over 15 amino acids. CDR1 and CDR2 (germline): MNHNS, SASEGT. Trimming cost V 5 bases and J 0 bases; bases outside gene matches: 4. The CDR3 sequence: CASSPGTDSNQPQHF. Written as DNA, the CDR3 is TGTGCCAGCAGTCCAGGGACAGATAGCAATCAGCCCCAGCATTTT.

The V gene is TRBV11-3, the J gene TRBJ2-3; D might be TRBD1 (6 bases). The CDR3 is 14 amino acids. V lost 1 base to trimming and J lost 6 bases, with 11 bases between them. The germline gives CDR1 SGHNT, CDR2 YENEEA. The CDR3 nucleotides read TGTGCCAGCAGCTTAGCAGGGGATGTCGATACGCAGTATTTT. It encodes CASSLAGDVDTQYF.

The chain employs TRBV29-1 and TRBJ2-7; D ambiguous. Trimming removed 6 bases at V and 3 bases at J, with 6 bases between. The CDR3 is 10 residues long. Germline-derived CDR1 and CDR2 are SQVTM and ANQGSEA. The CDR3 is CSVFNYEQYF. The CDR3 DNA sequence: TGCAGCGTCTTTAACTACGAGCAGTACTTC.

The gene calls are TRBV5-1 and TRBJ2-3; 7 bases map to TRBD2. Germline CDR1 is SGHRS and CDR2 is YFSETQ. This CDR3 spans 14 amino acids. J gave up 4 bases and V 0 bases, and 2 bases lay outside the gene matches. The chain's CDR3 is CASSLGLAADTQYF. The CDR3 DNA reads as TGCGCCAGCAGCTTGGGACTAGCAGCAGATACGCAGTATTTT.

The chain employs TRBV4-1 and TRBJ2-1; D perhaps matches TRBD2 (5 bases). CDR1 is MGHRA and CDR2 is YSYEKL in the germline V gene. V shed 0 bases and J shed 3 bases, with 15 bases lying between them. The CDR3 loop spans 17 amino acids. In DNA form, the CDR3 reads TGCGCCAGCAGCCAAGATCCTAGCCCCGGTTACTACAATGAGCAGTTCTTC. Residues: CASSQDPSPGYYNEQFF.

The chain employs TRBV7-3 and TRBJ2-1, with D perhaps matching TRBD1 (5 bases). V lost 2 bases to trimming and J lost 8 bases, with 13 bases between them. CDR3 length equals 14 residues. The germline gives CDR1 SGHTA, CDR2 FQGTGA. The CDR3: CASSLQGSLDEQFF. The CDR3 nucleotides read TGTGCCAGCAGCTTACAGGGCTCACTGGATGAGCAGTTCTTC.

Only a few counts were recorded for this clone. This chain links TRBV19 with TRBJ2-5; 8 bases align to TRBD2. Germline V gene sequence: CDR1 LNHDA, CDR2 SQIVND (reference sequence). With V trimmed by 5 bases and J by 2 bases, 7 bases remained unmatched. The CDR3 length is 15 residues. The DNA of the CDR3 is TGTGCCAGTAGTCCCCGCCGGGGGGGGCAAGAGACCCAGTACTTC. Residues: CASSPRRGGQETQYF.

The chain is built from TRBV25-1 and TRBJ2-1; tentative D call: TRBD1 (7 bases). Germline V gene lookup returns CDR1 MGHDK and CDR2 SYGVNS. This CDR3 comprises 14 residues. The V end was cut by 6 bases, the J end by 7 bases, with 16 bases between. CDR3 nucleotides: TGTGCCAGCAGGTGGCAGGGGGGCCTGAATGAGCAGTTCTTC. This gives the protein CASRWQGGLNEQFF.

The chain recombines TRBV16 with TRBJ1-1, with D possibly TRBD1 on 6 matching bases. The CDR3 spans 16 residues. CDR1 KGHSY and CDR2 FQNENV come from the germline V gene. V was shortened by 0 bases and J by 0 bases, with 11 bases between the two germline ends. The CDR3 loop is CASSQSRQVMNTEAFF. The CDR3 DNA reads TGTGCCAGCAGCCAATCACGACAGGTAATGAACACTGAAGCTTTCTTT.

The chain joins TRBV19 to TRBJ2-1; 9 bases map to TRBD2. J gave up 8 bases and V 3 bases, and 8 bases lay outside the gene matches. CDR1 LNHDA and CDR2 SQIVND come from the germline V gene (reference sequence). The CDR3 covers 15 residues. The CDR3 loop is CASSIGAGGFYEQFF. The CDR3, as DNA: TGTGCCAGTAGTATCGGAGCGGGAGGTTTCTATGAGCAGTTCTTC.

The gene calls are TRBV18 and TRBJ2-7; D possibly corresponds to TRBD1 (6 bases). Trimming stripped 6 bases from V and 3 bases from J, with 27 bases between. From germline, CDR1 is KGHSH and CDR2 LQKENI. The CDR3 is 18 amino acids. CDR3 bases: TGTGCCAGCTCCCCGAAAGTCCCCCAACCTGGACAGTACTACGAGCAGTACTTC. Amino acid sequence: CASSPKVPQPGQYYEQYF.

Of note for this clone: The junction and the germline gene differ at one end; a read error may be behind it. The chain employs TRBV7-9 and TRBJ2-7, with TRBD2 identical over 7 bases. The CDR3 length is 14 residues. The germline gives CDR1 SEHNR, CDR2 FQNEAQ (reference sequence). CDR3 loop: CSSSDPTSAYEQYF. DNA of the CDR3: TGTTCCAGCAGCGACCCAACTAGCGCCTACGAGCAGTACTTC. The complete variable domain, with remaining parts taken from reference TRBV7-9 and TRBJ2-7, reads DTGVSQNPRHKITKRGQNVTFRCDPISEHNRLYWYRQTLGQGPEFLTYFQNEAQLEKSRLLSDRFSAERPKGSFSTLEIQRTEQGDSAMYLCSSSDPTSAYEQYFGPGTRLTVT.

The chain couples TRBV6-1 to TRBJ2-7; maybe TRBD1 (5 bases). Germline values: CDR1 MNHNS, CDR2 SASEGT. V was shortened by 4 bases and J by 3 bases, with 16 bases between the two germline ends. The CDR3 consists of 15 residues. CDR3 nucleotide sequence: TGTGCCAGCAGTGGCCAGGGTCCCCTATTCTACGAGCAGTACTTC. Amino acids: CASSGQGPLFYEQYF.

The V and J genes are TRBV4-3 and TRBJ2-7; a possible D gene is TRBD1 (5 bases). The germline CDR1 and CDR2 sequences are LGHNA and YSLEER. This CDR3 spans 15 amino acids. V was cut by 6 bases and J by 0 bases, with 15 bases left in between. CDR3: CASRQQAYPSYEQYF. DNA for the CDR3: TGCGCCAGCAGGCAACAGGCGTATCCCTCCTACGAGCAGTACTTC.

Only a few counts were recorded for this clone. The CDR3 spells CASSEREGSSTDTQYF. DNA for the CDR3: TGCGCCAGCAGCGAGAGGGAGGGATCTAGCACAGATACGCAGTATTTT. The rearrangement links TRBV5-1 to TRBJ2-3, with 7 bases lining up with TRBD2. The CDR3 has 16 amino acids. J was trimmed by 0 bases and V by 4 bases; bases with no gene match: 8. The germline CDR1 and CDR2 sequences are SGHRS and YFSETQ.

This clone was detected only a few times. The DNA for the CDR3 is TGTGCCAGCAGCCCTTCACTAGCGGGGGGCCCTGCAAGTACGCAGTATTTT. Its protein product is CASSPSLAGGPASTQYF. The chain links TRBV28 to TRBJ2-3; 12 bases match TRBD2. The germline V gene encodes CDR1 MDHEN and CDR2 SYDVKM. V dropped 6 bases and J dropped 8; count of bases not matched to a gene: 15. The CDR3 length is 17 residues.

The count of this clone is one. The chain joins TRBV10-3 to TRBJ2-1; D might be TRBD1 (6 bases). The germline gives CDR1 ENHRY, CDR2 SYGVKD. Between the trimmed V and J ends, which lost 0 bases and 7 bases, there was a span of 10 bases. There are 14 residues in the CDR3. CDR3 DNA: TGTGCCATCAGTGAGTCTGTGGGGGCGAATGAGCAGTTCTTC. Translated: CAISESVGANEQFF.

The CDR3 DNA reads TGTGCCAGCAGTCGACAGGGTTGGAATGAGCAGTTCTTC. Its protein is CASSRQGWNEQFF. This chain links TRBV27 with TRBJ2-1; 7 nucleotides line up with TRBD1. V was clipped by 5 bases and J by 7 bases; unmatched bases: 5. The CDR3 consists of 13 residues. CDR1 MNHEY and CDR2 SMNVEV come from the germline V gene (reference sequence).

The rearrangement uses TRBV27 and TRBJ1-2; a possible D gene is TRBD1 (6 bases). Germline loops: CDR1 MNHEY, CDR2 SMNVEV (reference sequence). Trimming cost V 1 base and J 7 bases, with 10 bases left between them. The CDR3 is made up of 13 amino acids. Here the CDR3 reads CASSLLGAGGYTF. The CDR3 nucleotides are TGTGCCAGCAGTTTATTGGGGGCGGGTGGCTACACCTTC.

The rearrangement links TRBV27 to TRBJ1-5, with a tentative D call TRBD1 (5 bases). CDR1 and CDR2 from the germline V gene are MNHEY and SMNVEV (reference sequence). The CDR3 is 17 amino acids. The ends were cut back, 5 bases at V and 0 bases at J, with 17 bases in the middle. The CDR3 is CASSPRGGVTSNQPQHF. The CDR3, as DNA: TGTGCCAGCAGTCCCCGGGGGGGGGTAACTAGCAATCAGCCCCAGCATTTT.

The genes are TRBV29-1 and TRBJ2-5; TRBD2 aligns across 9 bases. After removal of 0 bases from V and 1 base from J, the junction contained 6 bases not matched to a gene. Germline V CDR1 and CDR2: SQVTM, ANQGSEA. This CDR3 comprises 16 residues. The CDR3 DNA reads TGCAGCGTTGAAGATCAGGGACTAGCCGCCCAAGAGACCCAGTACTTC. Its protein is CSVEDQGLAAQETQYF. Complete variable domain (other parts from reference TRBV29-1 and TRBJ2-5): SAVISQKPSRDICQRGTSLTIQCQVDSQVTMMFWYRQQPGQSLTLIATANQGSEATYESGFVIDKFPISRPNLTFSTLTVSNMSPEDSSIYLCSVEDQGLAAQETQYFGPGTRLLVL.

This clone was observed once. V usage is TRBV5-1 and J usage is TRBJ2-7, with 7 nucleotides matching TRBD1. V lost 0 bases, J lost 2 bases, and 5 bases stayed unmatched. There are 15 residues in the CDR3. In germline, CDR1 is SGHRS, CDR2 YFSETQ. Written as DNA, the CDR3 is TGCGCCAGCAGCTTGGGACAGGGATTCGCCTACGAGCAGTACTTC. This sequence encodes CASSLGQGFAYEQYF. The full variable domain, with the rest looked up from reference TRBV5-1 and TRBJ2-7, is KAGVTQTPRYLIKTRGQQVTLSCSPISGHRSVSWYQQTPGQGLQFLFEYFSETQRNKGNFPGRFSGRQFSNSRSEMNVSTLELGDSALYLCASSLGQGFAYEQYFGPGTRLTVT.

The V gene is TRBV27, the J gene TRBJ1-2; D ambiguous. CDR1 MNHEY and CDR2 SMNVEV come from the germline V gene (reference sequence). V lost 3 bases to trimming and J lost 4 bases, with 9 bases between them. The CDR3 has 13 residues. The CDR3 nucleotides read TGTGCCAGCAGTTTGGGAGAAACCTATGGCTACACCTTC. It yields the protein CASSLGETYGYTF.

CDR3 DNA sequence: TGTGCCAGCAGCCCGCTAGCGGGAGGATCCGTCATAGATACGCAGTATTTT. Translated, it gives CASSPLAGGSVIDTQYF. The V call is TRBV9, the J call TRBJ2-3; 11 bases match TRBD2. CDR1 SGDLS and CDR2 YYNGEE come from the germline V gene. The ends lost 4 bases at V and 5 bases at J; junction bases unmatched: 12. CDR3 length: 17 residues.

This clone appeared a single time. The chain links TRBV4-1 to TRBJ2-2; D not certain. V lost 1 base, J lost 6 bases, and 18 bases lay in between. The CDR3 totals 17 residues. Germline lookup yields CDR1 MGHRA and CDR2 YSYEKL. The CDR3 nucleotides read TGCGCCAGCAGCCAAGTCGTGGCTCCCCTTCATGCCGGGGAGCTGTTTTTT. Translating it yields CASSQVVAPLHAGELFF.

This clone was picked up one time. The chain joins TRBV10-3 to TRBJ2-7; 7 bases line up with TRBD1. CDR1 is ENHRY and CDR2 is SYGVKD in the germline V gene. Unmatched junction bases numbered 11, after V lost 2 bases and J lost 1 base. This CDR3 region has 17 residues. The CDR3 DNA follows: TGTGCCATCAGTGAGCCTAGTTCGGCAGGGGGTTCCTACGAGCAGTACTTC. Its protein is CAISEPSSAGGSYEQYF.

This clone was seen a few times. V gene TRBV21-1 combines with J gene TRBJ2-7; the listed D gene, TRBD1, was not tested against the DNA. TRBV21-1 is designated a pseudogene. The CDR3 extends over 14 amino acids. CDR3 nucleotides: TGTGCCAGCAGCAAAACCAGGGCCCCCTACGAGCAGTACTTC. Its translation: CASSKTRAPYEQYF.